This paragraph reports one T cell receptor (beta chain). The time point is: peripheral blood 6 weeks after treatment start. The authors spiked synthetic TCR analog templates into each PCR. The assay was immunoSEQ multiplex PCR, and TCRdb's table has in-frame clones only and misses some. The sample holds about 48,000 clones, more than 80% seen once. The data stem from a study of PD-L1 blockade in urothelial cancer. Whole-study context: Most of the 29 patients were men with bladder-origin urothelial cancer. The median T cell count in blood samples was more than 110,000.

Trimming cost V 0 bases and J 7 bases, with 15 bases left between them. The CDR3 runs 14 residues. Germline V gene lookup returns CDR1 GTSNPN and CDR2 SVGIG (reference sequence). The starting material was PBMCs, obtained around atezolizumab (anti-PD-L1) treatment. V gene TRBV30 combines with J gene TRBJ1-2, with D possibly matching TRBD1 (5 bases). This clonotype was obtained from a man between 65 and 85 years old with urothelial cancer. In nucleotides, the CDR3 is TGTGCCTGGAGTGTCGCGGGGGGTGCAGGTGGCTACACCTTC. Its protein is CAWSVAGGAGGYTF. Based on the CDR3 plus reference TRBV30 and TRBJ1-2, the full variable domain is SQTIHQWPATLVQPVGSPLSLECTVEGTSNPNLYWYRQAAGRGLQLLFYSVGIGQISSEVPQNLSASRPQDRQFILSSKKLLLSDSGFYLCAWSVAGGAGGYTFGSGTRLTVV.